A single T cell receptor beta chain is shown here with its context. Its specificity is unknown. V was trimmed by 7 bases and J by 5 bases, leaving 11 bases between them. This CDR3 is built from 13 residues. Germline lookup yields CDR1 SNHLY and CDR2 FYNNEI. RNA extraction and reverse transcription yielded cDNA as sequencing template. The protocol was immunoSEQ multiplex PCR, while the TCRdb copy is restricted to in-frame clones and leaves out a portion. The repertoire has 200,000 to 250,000 clones, more than 60% of them found once; the top ten carry more than 0.95%. Treatment: oral pan-JAK inhibitor, 5-10 mg twice daily. This entry comes from a study of CD8+ T cells in alopecia areata. Study results and limitations: In scalp, tofacitinib significantly decreased clonality and expanded CD8+ clones among the top 100. It was observed that many expanded lesional clones persisted in scalp and blood during tofacitinib.

This material consisted of CD4+ T cells sorted from blood, taken at approximately week 42, from a patient treated with tofacitinib. The clonotype was recovered from a human donor with alopecia areata. V gene TRBV2 combines with J gene TRBJ2-2, with D maybe TRBD1 (5 bases). The CDR3 DNA follows: TGTGCCAGCATAGGGGCCCGGACCGGGGAGCTGTTTTTT. Translation: CASIGARTGELFF.